The clone carrying this T cell receptor beta chain appeared a few times. This CDR3 spans 15 amino acids. The V gene's germline CDR1 is SGHVS and CDR2 FQNEAQ. V trimming: 4 bases; J trimming: 9 bases; junction bases outside the gene matches: 7. Study processing details: For nucleated cells, counts were estimated from reference gene primer amplification. Clones were read by immunoSEQ multiplex PCR, and TCRdb kept only the in-frame ones, dropping some. The D gene and trimming were derived from the DNA, and the V and J assignments and clone size from that table. The table lists tens of thousands of clones, more than 60% of them singletons, with about 11% in the top ten. The data derive from a study of blood T cell repertoires in COVID-19. Study summary: The study drew acute and convalescent COVID-19 samples from the United States, Italy and Spain. Sources were T cells, B-cell-depleted T cells, or PBMCs; the material itself was cDNA or gDNA.

The sequenced sample consisted of peripheral blood. The chain recombines TRBV7-8 with TRBJ1-6; TRBD1 matches 9 bases. The receptor was isolated from a man in his 70s with acute or convalescent COVID-19. CDR3 loop: CASSSGTGLGSPLHF. The CDR3 DNA sequence: TGTGCCAGCAGCTCAGGGACAGGGCTGGGTTCACCCCTCCACTTT.